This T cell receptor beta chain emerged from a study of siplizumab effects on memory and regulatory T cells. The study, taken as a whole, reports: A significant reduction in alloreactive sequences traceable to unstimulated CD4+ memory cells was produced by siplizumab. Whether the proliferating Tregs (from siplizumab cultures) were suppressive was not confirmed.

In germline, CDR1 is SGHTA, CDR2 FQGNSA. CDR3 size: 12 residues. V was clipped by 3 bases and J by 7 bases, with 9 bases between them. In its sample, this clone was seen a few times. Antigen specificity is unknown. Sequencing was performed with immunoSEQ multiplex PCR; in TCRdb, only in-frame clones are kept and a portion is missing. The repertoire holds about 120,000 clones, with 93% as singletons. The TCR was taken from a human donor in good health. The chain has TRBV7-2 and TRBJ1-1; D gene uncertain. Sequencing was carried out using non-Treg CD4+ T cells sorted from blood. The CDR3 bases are TGTGCCAGCAGCTTCAAATCGGGTGAAGCTTTCTTT. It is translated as CASSFKSGEAFF.